The subject of this entry is one T cell receptor beta chain. This sample is part of a study of T cell responses to AZD1222 COVID-19 vaccine. Germline CDR1 and CDR2: SEHNR and FQNEAQ (reference sequence). Trimming took 1 base from V and 9 from J, leaving 12 bases between them. The CDR3 totals 13 residues. Libraries were prepared by immunoSEQ multiplex PCR; TCRdb keeps only in-frame clonotypes and omits some of them. The sample holds around 100,000 clones, about 88% seen once. This clonotype originated in an adult in good health. The sample in question was peripheral blood, obtained on day 0 of AZD1222 vaccination. The chain is built from TRBV7-9 and TRBJ2-5; the D is unclear. CDR3 residues: CASSLDQAKPQYF. Here the CDR3 DNA reads TGTGCCAGCAGCTTAGACCAGGCGAAGCCCCAGTACTTC.